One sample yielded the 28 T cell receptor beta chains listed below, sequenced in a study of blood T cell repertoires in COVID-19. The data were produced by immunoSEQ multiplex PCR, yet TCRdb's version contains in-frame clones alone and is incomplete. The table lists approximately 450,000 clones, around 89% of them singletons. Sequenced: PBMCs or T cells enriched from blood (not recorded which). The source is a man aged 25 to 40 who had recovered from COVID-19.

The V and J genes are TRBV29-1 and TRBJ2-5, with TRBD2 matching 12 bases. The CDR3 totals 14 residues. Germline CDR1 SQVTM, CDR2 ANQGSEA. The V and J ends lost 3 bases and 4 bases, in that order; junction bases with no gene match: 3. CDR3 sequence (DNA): TGCAGCGTTGAGACTAGCGGGAGATCAGAGACCCAGTACTTC. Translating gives CSVETSGRSETQYF.

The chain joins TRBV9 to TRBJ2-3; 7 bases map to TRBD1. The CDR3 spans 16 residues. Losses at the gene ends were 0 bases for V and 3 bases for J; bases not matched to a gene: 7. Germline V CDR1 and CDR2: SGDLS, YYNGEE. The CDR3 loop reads CASSVDGYRGTDTQYF. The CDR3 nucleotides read TGTGCCAGCAGCGTAGACGGTTACAGGGGAACAGATACGCAGTATTTT.

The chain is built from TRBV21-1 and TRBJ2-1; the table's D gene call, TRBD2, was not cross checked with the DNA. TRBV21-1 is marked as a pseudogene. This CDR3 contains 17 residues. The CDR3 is CASSKTSGPSSYNEQFF. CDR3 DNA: TGTGCCAGCAGCAAGACCAGCGGTCCATCCTCCTACAATGAGCAGTTCTTC.

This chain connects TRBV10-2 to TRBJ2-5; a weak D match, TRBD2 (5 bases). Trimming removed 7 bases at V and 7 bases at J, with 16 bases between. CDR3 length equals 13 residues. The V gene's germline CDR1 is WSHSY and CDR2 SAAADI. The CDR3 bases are TGCGCCAGCACGGCCCTAGGAGAGGGGACCCAGTACTTC. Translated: CASTALGEGTQYF.

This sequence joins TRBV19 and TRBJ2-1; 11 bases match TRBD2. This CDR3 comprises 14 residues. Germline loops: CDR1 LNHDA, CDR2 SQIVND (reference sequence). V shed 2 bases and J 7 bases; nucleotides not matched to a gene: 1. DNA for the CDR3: TGTGCCAGTAGTATAACTAGCGGGAGAAATGAGCAGTTCTTC. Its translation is CASSITSGRNEQFF.

The CDR3 sequence: CASSPGTGGFQPQHF. The CDR3 DNA reads TGTGCCAGCAGCCCCGGGACAGGGGGGTTTCAGCCCCAGCATTTT. The V gene is TRBV3-1 (or the pseudogene TRBV3-2), the J gene TRBJ1-5; TRBD1 agrees at 11 bases. Germline V gives CDR1 LGHDT, CDR2 YNNKEL (reference sequence). The V and J ends lost 4 bases and 6 bases, in that order; junction bases with no gene match: 5. The CDR3 is 15 amino acids.

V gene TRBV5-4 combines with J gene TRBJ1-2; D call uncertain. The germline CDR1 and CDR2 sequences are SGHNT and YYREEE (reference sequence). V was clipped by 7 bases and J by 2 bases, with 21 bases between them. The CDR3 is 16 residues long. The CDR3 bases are TGTGCCAGCGGCCCACCGAGGGTGGGCGTAAACTATGGCTACACCTTC. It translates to CASGPPRVGVNYGYTF.

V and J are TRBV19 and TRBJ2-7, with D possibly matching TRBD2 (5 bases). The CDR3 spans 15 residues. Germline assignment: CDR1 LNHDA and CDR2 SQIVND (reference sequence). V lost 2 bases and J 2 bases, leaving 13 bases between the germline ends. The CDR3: CASSILGGGPYEQYF. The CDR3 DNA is TGTGCCAGTAGTATATTAGGCGGCGGGCCCTACGAGCAGTACTTC.

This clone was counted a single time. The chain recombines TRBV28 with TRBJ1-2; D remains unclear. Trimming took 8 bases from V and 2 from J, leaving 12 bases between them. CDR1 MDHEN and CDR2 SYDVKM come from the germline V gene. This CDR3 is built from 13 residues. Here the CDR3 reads CASDVSGNYGYTF. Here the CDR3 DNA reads TGTGCCAGCGACGTCTCAGGCAACTATGGCTACACCTTC.

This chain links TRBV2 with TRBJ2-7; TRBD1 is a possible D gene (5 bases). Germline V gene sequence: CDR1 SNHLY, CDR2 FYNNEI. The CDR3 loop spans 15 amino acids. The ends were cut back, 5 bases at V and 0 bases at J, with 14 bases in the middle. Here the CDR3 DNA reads TGTGCCAGCAGTATAGGGGCCCTGAGCTCCTACGAGCAGTACTTC. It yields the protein CASSIGALSSYEQYF. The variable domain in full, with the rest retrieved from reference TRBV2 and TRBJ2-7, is EPEVTQTPSHQVTQMGQEVILRCVPISNHLYFYWYRQILGQKVEFLVSFYNNEISEKSEIFDDQFSVERPDGSNFTLKIRSTKLEDSAMYFCASSIGALSSYEQYFGPGTRLTVT.

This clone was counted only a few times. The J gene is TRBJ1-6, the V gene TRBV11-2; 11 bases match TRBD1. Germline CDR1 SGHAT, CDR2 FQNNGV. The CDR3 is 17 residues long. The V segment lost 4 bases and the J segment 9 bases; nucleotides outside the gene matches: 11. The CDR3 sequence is CASSSRTGGSQVSPLHF. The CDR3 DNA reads TGTGCCAGCAGCTCTAGGACAGGGGGCTCCCAAGTTTCACCCCTCCACTTT.

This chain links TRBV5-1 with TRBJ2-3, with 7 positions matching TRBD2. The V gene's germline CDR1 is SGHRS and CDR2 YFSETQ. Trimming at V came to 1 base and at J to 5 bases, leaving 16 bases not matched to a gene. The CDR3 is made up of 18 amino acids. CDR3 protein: CASSLQPTVSGEVDTQYF. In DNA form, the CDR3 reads TGCGCCAGCAGCTTGCAACCGACCGTAAGCGGGGAGGTAGATACGCAGTATTTT.

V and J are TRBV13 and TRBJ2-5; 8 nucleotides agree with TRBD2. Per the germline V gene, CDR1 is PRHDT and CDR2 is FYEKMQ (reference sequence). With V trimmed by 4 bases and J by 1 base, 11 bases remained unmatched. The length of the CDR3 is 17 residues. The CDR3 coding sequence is TGTGCCAGCAGCTCATCACTAGCGGCGACGCTCCAAGAGACCCAGTACTTC. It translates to CASSSSLAATLQETQYF.

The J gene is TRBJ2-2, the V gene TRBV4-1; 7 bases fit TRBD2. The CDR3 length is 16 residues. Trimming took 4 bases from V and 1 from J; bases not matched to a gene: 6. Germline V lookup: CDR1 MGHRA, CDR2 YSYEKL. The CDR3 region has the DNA TGCGCCAGCAGCCCGGTTCTAGCGGAGAACACCGGGGAGCTGTTTTTT. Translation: CASSPVLAENTGELFF.

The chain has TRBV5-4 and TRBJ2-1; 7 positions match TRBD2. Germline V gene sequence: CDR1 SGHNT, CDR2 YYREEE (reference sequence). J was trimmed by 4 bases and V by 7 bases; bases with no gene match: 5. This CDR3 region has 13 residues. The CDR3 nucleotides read TGTGCCAGCGGGGAGGGCGGGTACAATGAGCAGTTCTTC. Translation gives CASGEGGYNEQFF. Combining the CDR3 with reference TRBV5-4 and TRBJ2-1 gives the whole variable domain ETGVTQSPTHLIKTRGQQVTLRCSSQSGHNTVSWYQQALGQGPQFIFQYYREEENGRGNFPPRFSGLQFPNYSSELNVNALELDDSALYLCASGEGGYNEQFFGPGTRLTVL.

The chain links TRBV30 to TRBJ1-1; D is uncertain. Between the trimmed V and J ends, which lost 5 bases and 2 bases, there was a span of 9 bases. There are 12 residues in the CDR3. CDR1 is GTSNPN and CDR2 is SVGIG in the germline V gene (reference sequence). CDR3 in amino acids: CAWGRANTEAFF. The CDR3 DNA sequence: TGTGCCTGGGGGAGGGCTAACACTGAAGCTTTCTTT.

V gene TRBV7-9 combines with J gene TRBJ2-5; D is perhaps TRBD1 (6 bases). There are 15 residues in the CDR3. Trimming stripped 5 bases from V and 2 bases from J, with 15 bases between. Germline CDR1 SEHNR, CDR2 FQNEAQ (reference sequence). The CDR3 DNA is TGTGCCAGCAGCCAGACTCGACAGGAACAAGAGACCCAGTACTTC. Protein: CASSQTRQEQETQYF.

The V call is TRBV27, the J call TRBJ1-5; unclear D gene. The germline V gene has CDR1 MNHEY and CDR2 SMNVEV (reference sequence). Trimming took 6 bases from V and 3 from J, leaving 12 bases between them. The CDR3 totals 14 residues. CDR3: CASSLGGINQPQHF. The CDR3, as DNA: TGTGCCAGCAGCCTCGGAGGGATCAATCAGCCCCAGCATTTT.

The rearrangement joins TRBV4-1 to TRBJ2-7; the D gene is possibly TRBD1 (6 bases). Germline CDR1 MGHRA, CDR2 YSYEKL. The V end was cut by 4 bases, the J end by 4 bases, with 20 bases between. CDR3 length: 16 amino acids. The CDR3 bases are TGCGCCAGCAGCCCCACAGGGCCCATTGGGGCGTACGAGCAGTACTTC. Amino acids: CASSPTGPIGAYEQYF.

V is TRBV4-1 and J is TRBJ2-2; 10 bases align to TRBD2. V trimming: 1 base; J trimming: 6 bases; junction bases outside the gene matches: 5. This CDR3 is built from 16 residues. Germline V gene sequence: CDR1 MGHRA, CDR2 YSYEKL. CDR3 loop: CASSQAASGSAGELFF. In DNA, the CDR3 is TGCGCCAGCAGCCAAGCGGCTAGCGGGAGTGCCGGGGAGCTGTTTTTT.

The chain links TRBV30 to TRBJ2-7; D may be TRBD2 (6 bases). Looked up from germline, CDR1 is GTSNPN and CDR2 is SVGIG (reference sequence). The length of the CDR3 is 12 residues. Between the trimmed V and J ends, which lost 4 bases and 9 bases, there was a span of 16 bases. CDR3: CAWKSGSQGQYF. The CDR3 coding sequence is TGTGCCTGGAAATCCGGGAGCCAAGGGCAGTACTTC.

The CDR3 DNA follows: TGTGCCAGCTCACTGGTAGCGGGAGGCTCCTACGAGCAGTACTTC. The encoded protein is CASSLVAGGSYEQYF. The chain couples TRBV18 to TRBJ2-7; 10 nucleotides match TRBD2. Germline values: CDR1 KGHSH, CDR2 LQKENI. The CDR3 sequence is 15 residues long. Trimming cost V 4 bases and J 0 bases; bases outside gene matches: 3.

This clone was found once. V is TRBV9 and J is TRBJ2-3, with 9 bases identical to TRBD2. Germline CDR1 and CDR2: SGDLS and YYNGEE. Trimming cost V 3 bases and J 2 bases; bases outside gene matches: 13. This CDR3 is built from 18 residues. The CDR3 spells CASSARAGSGRITDTQYF. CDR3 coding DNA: TGTGCCAGCAGCGCCCGGGCGGGAAGCGGGAGGATCACAGATACGCAGTATTTT. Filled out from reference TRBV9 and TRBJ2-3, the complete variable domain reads DSGVTQTPKHLITATGQRVTLRCSPRSGDLSVYWYQQSLDQGLQFLIQYYNGEERAKGNILERFSAQQFPDLHSELNLSSLELGDSALYFCASSARAGSGRITDTQYFGPGTRLTVL.

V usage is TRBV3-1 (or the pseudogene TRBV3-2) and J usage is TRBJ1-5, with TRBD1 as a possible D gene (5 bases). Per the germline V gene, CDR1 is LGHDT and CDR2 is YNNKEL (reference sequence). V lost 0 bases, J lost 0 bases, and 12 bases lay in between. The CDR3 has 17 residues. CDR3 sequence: CASSQDPGGYSNQPQHF. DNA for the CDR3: TGTGCCAGCAGCCAAGACCCGGGGGGTTATAGCAATCAGCCCCAGCATTTT.

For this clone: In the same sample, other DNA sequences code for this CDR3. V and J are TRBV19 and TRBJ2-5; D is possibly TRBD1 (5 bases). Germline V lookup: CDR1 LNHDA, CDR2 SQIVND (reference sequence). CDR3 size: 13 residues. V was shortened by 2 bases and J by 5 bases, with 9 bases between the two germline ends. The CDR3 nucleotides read TGTGCCAGTAGTATAAGGGGTGGGGAGACCCAGTACTTC. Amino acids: CASSIRGGETQYF.

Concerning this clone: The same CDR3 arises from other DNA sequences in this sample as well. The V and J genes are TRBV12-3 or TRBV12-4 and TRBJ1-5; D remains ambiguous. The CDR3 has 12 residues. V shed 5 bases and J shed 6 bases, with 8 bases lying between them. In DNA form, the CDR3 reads TGTGCCAGCAGTCTGTCAGGTCAGCCCCAGCATTTT. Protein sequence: CASSLSGQPQHF.

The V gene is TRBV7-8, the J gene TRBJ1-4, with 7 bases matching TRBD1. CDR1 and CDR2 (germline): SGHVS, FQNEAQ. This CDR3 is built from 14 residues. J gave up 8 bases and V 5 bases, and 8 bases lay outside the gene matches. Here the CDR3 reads CASSPTQGREKLFF. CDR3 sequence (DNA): TGTGCCAGCAGCCCCACACAGGGGAGGGAAAAACTGTTTTTT.

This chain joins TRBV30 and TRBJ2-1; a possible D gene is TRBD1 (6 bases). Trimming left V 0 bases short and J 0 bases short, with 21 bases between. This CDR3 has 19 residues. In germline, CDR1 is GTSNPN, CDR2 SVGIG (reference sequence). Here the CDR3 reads CAWSVLGLVGGSSYNEQFF. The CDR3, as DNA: TGTGCCTGGAGTGTACTGGGGCTCGTAGGGGGAAGCTCCTACAATGAGCAGTTCTTC.